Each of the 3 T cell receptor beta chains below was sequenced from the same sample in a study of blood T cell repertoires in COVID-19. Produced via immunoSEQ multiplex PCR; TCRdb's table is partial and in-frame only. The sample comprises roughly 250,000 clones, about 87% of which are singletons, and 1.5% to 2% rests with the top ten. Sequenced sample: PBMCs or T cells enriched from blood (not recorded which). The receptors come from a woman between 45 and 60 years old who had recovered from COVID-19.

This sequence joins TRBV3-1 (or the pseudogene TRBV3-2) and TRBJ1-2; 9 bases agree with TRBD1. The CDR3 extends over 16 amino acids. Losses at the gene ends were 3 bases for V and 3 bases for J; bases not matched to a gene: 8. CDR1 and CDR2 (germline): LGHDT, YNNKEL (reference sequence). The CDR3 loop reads CASSHARDRADYGYTF. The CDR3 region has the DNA TGTGCCAGCAGCCATGCCCGGGACAGGGCGGACTATGGCTACACCTTC.

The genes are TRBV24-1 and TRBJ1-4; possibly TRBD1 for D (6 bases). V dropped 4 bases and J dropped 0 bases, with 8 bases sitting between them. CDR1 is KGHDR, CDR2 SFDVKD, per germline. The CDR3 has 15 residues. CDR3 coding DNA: TGTGCCACCAGTGAGACAGGCTCAACTAATGAAAAACTGTTTTTT. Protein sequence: CATSETGSTNEKLFF.

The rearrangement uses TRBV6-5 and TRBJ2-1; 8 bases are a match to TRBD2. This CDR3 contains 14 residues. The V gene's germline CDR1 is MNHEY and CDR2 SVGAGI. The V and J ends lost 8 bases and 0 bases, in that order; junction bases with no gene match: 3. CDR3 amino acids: CASRSGSSYNEQFF. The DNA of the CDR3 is TGTGCCAGCCGAAGCGGGAGCTCCTACAATGAGCAGTTCTTC.